This paragraph reports one TCR beta chain. Its antigen is not known. Sequencing used immunoSEQ multiplex PCR; TCRdb keeps in-frame clones, though not all of them. Among 50,000 to 65,000 clones, 88% were seen once, and the ten largest hold around 3.2%. Per the germline V gene, CDR1 is MNHEY and CDR2 is SMNVEV (reference sequence). Losses at the gene ends were 6 bases for V and 6 bases for J; bases not matched to a gene: 17. This CDR3 has 17 residues. This sample is drawn from a study of OX40 agonist ivuxolimab in advanced cancers. Study context: The group had a mean age of approximately 60 years, ranged from roughly 23 to 90, and was 82.7% male. The study reported partial responses in three patients: one hepatocellular carcinoma, two cutaneous melanoma.

General study findings and limits: The antigens recognized by the expanded peripheral T cells, that is their antigen specificity, were not determined. Dose levels from 0.1 to 3.0 mg/kg saw CD4+ and CD8+ blood T cells expand clonally by week 6.

This TCR was sampled from an adult with an advanced solid tumor such as melanoma, head and neck, liver or kidney cancer. Source: CD4+ or CD8+ T cells sorted from blood, taken in a trial of the OX40 agonist ivuxolimab. This chain joins TRBV27 and TRBJ2-3, with 8 positions matching TRBD2. The CDR3 region has the DNA TGTGCCAGCAGAATATACGGAGCTAGCGGGTCCCCGGATACGCAGTATTTT. Protein: CASRIYGASGSPDTQYF.